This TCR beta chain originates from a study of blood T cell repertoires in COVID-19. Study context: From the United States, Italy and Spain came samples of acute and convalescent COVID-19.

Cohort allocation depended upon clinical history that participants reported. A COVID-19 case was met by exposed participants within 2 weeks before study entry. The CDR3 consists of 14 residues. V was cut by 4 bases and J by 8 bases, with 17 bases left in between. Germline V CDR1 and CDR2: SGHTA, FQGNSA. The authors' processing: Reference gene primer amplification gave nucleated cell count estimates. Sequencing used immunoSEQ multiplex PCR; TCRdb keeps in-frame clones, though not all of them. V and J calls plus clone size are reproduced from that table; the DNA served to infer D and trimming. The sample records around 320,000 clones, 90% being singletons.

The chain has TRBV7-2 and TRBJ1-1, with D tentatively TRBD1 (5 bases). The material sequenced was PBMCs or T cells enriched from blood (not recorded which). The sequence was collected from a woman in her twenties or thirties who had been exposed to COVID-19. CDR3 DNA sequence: TGTGCCAGCAGCTACAGGAGAGAGGGAGGCGAAGCTTTCTTT. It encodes CASSYRREGGEAFF.